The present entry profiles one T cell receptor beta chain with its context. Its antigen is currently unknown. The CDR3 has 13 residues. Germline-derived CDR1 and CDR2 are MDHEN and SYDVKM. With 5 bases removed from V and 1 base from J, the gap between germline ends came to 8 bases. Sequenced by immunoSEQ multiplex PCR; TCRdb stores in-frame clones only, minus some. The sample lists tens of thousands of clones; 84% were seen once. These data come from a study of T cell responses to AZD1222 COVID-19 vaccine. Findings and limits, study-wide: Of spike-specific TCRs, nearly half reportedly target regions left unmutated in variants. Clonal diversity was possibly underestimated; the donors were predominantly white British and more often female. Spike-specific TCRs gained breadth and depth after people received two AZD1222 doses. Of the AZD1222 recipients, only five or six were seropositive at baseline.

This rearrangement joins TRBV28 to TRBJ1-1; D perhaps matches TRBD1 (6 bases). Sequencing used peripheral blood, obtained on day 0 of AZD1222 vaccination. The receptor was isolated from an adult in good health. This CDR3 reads CASSPTGNTEAFF. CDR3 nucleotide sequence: TGTGCCAGCAGTCCGACAGGGAACACTGAAGCTTTCTTT.